This T cell receptor (beta chain) is drawn from a study of T cells in Graves' hyperthyroidism and ophthalmopathy (dated by TCRdb to between 2019 and 2020). Regarding the study in general: Peripheral blood samples were taken at the time of initial diagnosis, prior to any treatment. TCR V-J signatures able to tell the groups apart were searched for in a discovery cohort of 90 to 100 patients, of whom approximately 40 had Graves' ophthalmopathy and 57 had stable Graves' hyperthyroidism. Whether ophthalmopathy could be predicted prospectively was tested in an independent validation cohort made up of 18 to 20 hyperthyroidism patients plus 17 patients who later progressed to ophthalmopathy. The 95 to 100 discovery patients were divided at random into training and test sets in a 7:3 ratio. In addition, the study compared T-cell repertoires in thyroid tissue and in blood from several Graves' hyperthyroidism patients. After sampling, hyperthyroidism patients received methimazole starting at 30 mg daily, and ophthalmopathy patients received high-dose intravenous methylprednisolone. TCR Vbeta CDR3 sequencing of fewer than 150 peripheral blood samples (around 45 ophthalmopathy, 75 or so hyperthyroidism and roughly 17 progressor patients) is reported in the paper. General conclusions and limits of the study: In validation, the model predicted progression to ophthalmopathy with 65% to 71% sensitivity and roughly 75% specificity, a median of about 6.7 months before onset. No statistical method was used to set the sample size in advance, and investigators knew the group allocation. Most expanded thyroid clonotypes (frequency above 0.001) were also detected in blood, suggesting blood repertoires may reflect thyroid immune responses. Ophthalmopathy was separated from stable hyperthyroidism by a 13 V-J signature model, with about 86% sensitivity and 81% to 82% specificity obtained in cross-validation and 80%/75% obtained in testing.

In this sample, this clonotype turned up once. The target of this receptor is not known. A much larger clone lies one base from this, so it may be a read error. Graves' hyperthyroidism was defined as stable when no progression to ophthalmopathy occurred over 18 months of follow-up. Hyperthyroidism patients were aged 18 to 65 years and newly diagnosed, with disease duration of less than 2 months. Any patient with an uncontrolled infection, another autoimmune disease, pregnancy or lactation was excluded. Diagnoses were based on clinical symptoms, serum thyroxine and TRAb, thyroid ultrasound and orbital computed tomography. PBMCs were isolated from 7.5 to 10 ml of fresh peripheral blood by Ficoll-Paque density gradient centrifugation. Total RNA was extracted using Trizol reagent, and RNA quality was assessed on an Agilent 2100 Bioanalyzer. Amplification of TCR beta CDR3 regions was carried out from RNA transcripts. For the first round of RT-PCR on the TCR CDR3, the HTBI primer set was used together with the Qiagen OneStep RT-PCR kit. Libraries were constructed in a second round of multiplex PCR, after which size selection and purification were performed. Sequencing of the libraries was done on an Illumina HiSeq2000 using paired-end 100 bp reads. Turning to the authors' computational methods: Raw data were processed with SOAPnuke, discarding reads with adapters, uncalled bases, mean Phred below 15, or no exact constant-primer or identifier match. High-quality paired reads were merged using COPE v1.2.5, and each unique nucleotide sequence was defined as a clonotype. MiTCR v1.1 was used to align the clonotypes against IMGT TRBV, TRBD and TRBJ reference segments. Only V-J combinations with frequency above 0.0001, covering 99% to 99.2% of repertoires, were analysed. A TCS score was defined as the ratio between F50 (clonal expansion) and ExV (chaos), using BLOSUM62-based TCRdist between CDR3 peptides within each V-J. Welch's t-statistics and random forest reduced roughly 540 V-J features to 13, which were used in a naive Bayes classifier (R e1071). TCRdb cleaned the public reads at Q25 with fastp, built clones with MiXCR and kept in-frame beta chains. Records with the same CDR3 protein are collapsed into one entry carrying the most frequent genes and DNA. These V and J calls rely on TCRdb rather than the paper's analysis. In all, the sample holds approximately 320,000 distinct CDR3 sequences, and approximately 15% of those were seen once. The ten largest clones add up to 33% of the sample.

The sequenced material came from blood. The sequence came from a man aged 30 to 39 with Graves' hyperthyroidism.

CDR3 sequence: CASRTQIGGLFF. The nucleotide sequence reads TGTGCCAGCAGAACACAGATCGGGGGGCTGTTTTTT. The sequence is built from TRBV11-2 and TRBJ2-2; TRBD2 is a possible D gene, resting on 6 matching bases. Including cysteine and phenylalanine, the CDR3 has 12 amino acids. Solely the CDR3 DNA is kept, with 36 bases framed from the first base. The germline V gene encodes CDR1 SGHAT and CDR2 FQNNGV.